This is a list of T cell receptor beta chains from one sample in a study of blood T cell repertoires in COVID-19. TCRdb's table, derived via immunoSEQ multiplex PCR, lists solely in-frame clones and lacks some. Seen here are 90,000 to 110,000 clones, approximately 82% observed once, and the top ten hold approximately 7.9%. Material for sequencing was peripheral blood. These receptors all come from a woman of 80 years or more with active or convalescent COVID-19. Both conserved end residues are part of each CDR3. The D gene is left open where the match is weak. Clone size, where shown, is once, few, many, or a class for clones that have expanded.

abundance: -; v_gene: TRBV18; j_gene: TRBJ1-5; d_gene: TRBD1; CDR3nt: TGTGCCAGCTCAACACCGGGACAGGACCCCCGAAGCAATCAGCCCCAGCATTTT; CDR3aa: CASSTPGQDPRSNQPQHF
abundance: -; v_gene: TRBV5-5; j_gene: TRBJ2-7; d_gene: -; CDR3nt: TGTGCCAGCAGCGTACGGGACTCGTCTACCTACGAGCAGTACTTC; CDR3aa: CASSVRDSSTYEQYF
abundance: -; v_gene: TRBV25-1; j_gene: TRBJ1-5; d_gene: -; CDR3nt: TGTGCCAGCAGTGAACGTCAGGGTCGTCAGCCCCAGCATTTT; CDR3aa: CASSERQGRQPQHF
abundance: -; v_gene: TRBV6-2/TRBV6-3; j_gene: TRBJ1-5; d_gene: TRBD1; CDR3nt: TGTGCCAGCAGTTCGGACAGGGTTCAGCCCCAGCATTTT; CDR3aa: CASSSDRVQPQHF
abundance: few; v_gene: TRBV2; j_gene: TRBJ1-5; d_gene: -; CDR3nt: TGTGCCAGCAGCGGGGAATTGATTTCGGCCCAGCATTTT; CDR3aa: CASSGELISAQHF
abundance: -; v_gene: TRBV27; j_gene: TRBJ1-1; d_gene: TRBD1; CDR3nt: TGTGCCAGCAGTTTGTCAGGGGGCGCTGAAGCTTTCTTT; CDR3aa: CASSLSGGAEAFF
abundance: -; v_gene: TRBV6-5; j_gene: TRBJ2-3; d_gene: TRBD1; CDR3nt: TGTGCCAGTCGATTAGGGGGCCAACGCACAGATACGCAGTATTTT; CDR3aa: CASRLGGQRTDTQYF
abundance: -; v_gene: TRBV6-5; j_gene: TRBJ2-1; d_gene: -; CDR3nt: TGTGCCAGCAGCCTAGGTACCTACAATGAGCAGTTCTTC; CDR3aa: CASSLGTYNEQFF
abundance: -; v_gene: TRBV6-6; j_gene: TRBJ2-5; d_gene: TRBD1; CDR3nt: TGTGCCAGCAGTTACGACAGGGGCAAGGGGACCCAGTACTTC; CDR3aa: CASSYDRGKGTQYF
abundance: -; v_gene: TRBV18; j_gene: TRBJ2-7; d_gene: TRBD2; CDR3nt: TGTGCCAGCTCACCACGGGACTACTCCTACGAGCAGTACTTC; CDR3aa: CASSPRDYSYEQYF
abundance: once; v_gene: TRBV4-1; j_gene: TRBJ2-5; d_gene: -; CDR3nt: TGCGCCAGCAGCCAAGTCTCAGGGATAGAGACCCAGTACTTC; CDR3aa: CASSQVSGIETQYF
abundance: -; v_gene: TRBV11-2; j_gene: TRBJ2-4; d_gene: -; CDR3nt: TGTGCCAGCAGCTTATTGGCAGGGGTGGGAAACATTCAGTACTTC; CDR3aa: CASSLLAGVGNIQYF
abundance: -; v_gene: TRBV7-7; j_gene: TRBJ2-2; d_gene: TRBD2; CDR3nt: TGTGCTAGCAGCGCTAGCGGGAGATTATCCACCGGGGAGCTGTTTTTT; CDR3aa: CASSASGRLSTGELFF
abundance: -; v_gene: TRBV19; j_gene: TRBJ2-7; d_gene: TRBD2; CDR3nt: TGTGCCAGTAGCAGTATAGGGGGGACTAGCGGGAGATACGCCTACGAGCAGTACTTC; CDR3aa: CASSSIGGTSGRYAYEQYF
abundance: -; v_gene: TRBV3-1/TRBV3-2; j_gene: TRBJ1-6; d_gene: -; CDR3nt: TGTGCCAGCAGCCAAGTACAGGGCAGGTCACCCCTCCACTTT; CDR3aa: CASSQVQGRSPLHF
abundance: -; v_gene: TRBV7-6; j_gene: TRBJ1-6; d_gene: -; CDR3nt: TGTGCCAGCAGATCTTTCCCAGAAGCACCCCTCCACTTT; CDR3aa: CASRSFPEAPLHF
abundance: -; v_gene: TRBV9; j_gene: TRBJ1-3; d_gene: -; CDR3nt: TGTGCCAGCAGCGTAGCGGGGGGGGCCGGAAACACCATATATTTT; CDR3aa: CASSVAGGAGNTIYF
abundance: -; v_gene: TRBV9; j_gene: TRBJ2-1; d_gene: TRBD2; CDR3nt: TGTGCCAGCTCGGGAGGGGGGTACAATGAGCAGTTCTTC; CDR3aa: CASSGGGYNEQFF
abundance: few; v_gene: TRBV7-9; j_gene: TRBJ1-6; d_gene: TRBD1; CDR3nt: TGTGCCAGCTCCTGGACAGGGGGATATAATTCACCCCTCCACTTT; CDR3aa: CASSWTGGYNSPLHF
abundance: -; v_gene: TRBV5-4; j_gene: TRBJ1-2; d_gene: TRBD1; CDR3nt: TGTGCCAGCAGCTTGGCGTTGGAGGGGGCGGATGGCTACACCTTC; CDR3aa: CASSLALEGADGYTF
abundance: -; v_gene: TRBV4-1; j_gene: TRBJ2-2; d_gene: -; CDR3nt: TGCGCCAGCAGCCAAGGGGGCAGGGTACGGACCGGGGAGCTGTTTTTT; CDR3aa: CASSQGGRVRTGELFF
abundance: -; v_gene: TRBV6-5; j_gene: TRBJ1-4; d_gene: -; CDR3nt: TGTGCCAGCAGTACGAGCGGGGCCGGTAATGAAAAACTGTTTTTT; CDR3aa: CASSTSGAGNEKLFF
abundance: -; v_gene: TRBV7-9; j_gene: TRBJ1-4; d_gene: -; CDR3nt: TGTGCCAGCAGCTTAGCGCGAGGGGAAAAACTGTTTTTT; CDR3aa: CASSLARGEKLFF
abundance: -; v_gene: TRBV19; j_gene: TRBJ1-2; d_gene: TRBD1; CDR3nt: TGTGCCAGTAGTATGGGACAGGCCGGCGGCTACACCTTC; CDR3aa: CASSMGQAGGYTF
abundance: -; v_gene: TRBV30; j_gene: TRBJ2-3; d_gene: -; CDR3nt: TGTGCCTGGAGTTACCGTACGCGCCAAAGCACAGATACGCAGTATTTT; CDR3aa: CAWSYRTRQSTDTQYF
abundance: -; v_gene: TRBV14; j_gene: TRBJ2-2; d_gene: -; CDR3nt: TGTGCCAGCAGCCAAGTAGGAGCGGTGAACACCGGGGAGCTGTTTTTT; CDR3aa: CASSQVGAVNTGELFF
abundance: -; v_gene: TRBV2; j_gene: TRBJ2-1; d_gene: -; CDR3nt: TGTGCCAGCTTGGGAGACAGGTTTCTGGGAAATGAGCAGTTCTTC; CDR3aa: CASLGDRFLGNEQFF
abundance: -; v_gene: TRBV6-5; j_gene: TRBJ1-2; d_gene: TRBD1; CDR3nt: TGTGCCACGCGACAGGGGAACTATGGCTACACCTTC; CDR3aa: CATRQGNYGYTF
abundance: once; v_gene: TRBV28; j_gene: TRBJ2-5; d_gene: TRBD2; CDR3nt: TGTGCCAGCAGTTTAAGAGTTCCGGGACTAGGACAAGAGACCCAGTACTTC; CDR3aa: CASSLRVPGLGQETQYF
abundance: -; v_gene: TRBV18; j_gene: TRBJ2-1; d_gene: TRBD2; CDR3nt: TGTGCCAGCTCACCTGGGACTAGCGGGAGTGAGCAGTTCTTC; CDR3aa: CASSPGTSGSEQFF
abundance: -; v_gene: TRBV6-5; j_gene: TRBJ2-7; d_gene: TRBD2; CDR3nt: TGTGCCAGCATTCACCCGGGACTATCCTACGAGCAATACTTC; CDR3aa: CASIHPGLSYEQYF
abundance: -; v_gene: TRBV29-1; j_gene: TRBJ1-2; d_gene: -; CDR3nt: TGCAGCACTGGGCCCTCAGCTAACTATGGCTACACCTTC; CDR3aa: CSTGPSANYGYTF
abundance: -; v_gene: TRBV5-8; j_gene: TRBJ2-5; d_gene: -; CDR3nt: TGTGCCAGCAGCCGGGGGGAGACCCAGTACTTC; CDR3aa: CASSRGETQYF
abundance: -; v_gene: TRBV7-3; j_gene: TRBJ1-1; d_gene: -; CDR3nt: TGTGCCAGCAGCTTAACGGCAGGGTTGAACACTGAAGCTTTCTTT; CDR3aa: CASSLTAGLNTEAFF
abundance: -; v_gene: TRBV7-3; j_gene: TRBJ2-2; d_gene: TRBD1; CDR3nt: TGTGCCAGCAGCCCAGGGACAGCGAACACCGGGGAGCTGTTTTTT; CDR3aa: CASSPGTANTGELFF
abundance: -; v_gene: TRBV19; j_gene: TRBJ2-1; d_gene: -; CDR3nt: TGTGCCAGTAGTATAGCAGACGGGTACTCCTACAATGAGCAGTTCTTC; CDR3aa: CASSIADGYSYNEQFF
abundance: few; v_gene: TRBV2; j_gene: TRBJ2-3; d_gene: TRBD2; CDR3nt: TGTGCCAGGGGGACTAGCGGATCCACAGATACGCAGTATTTT; CDR3aa: CARGTSGSTDTQYF
abundance: once; v_gene: TRBV7-2; j_gene: TRBJ2-1; d_gene: TRBD2; CDR3nt: TGTGCCAGCAGCAACCGCCCGGGACTAGCCACCTGGTCGGAGCAGTTCTTC; CDR3aa: CASSNRPGLATWSEQFF
abundance: few; v_gene: TRBV12-3/TRBV12-4; j_gene: TRBJ1-1; d_gene: TRBD1; CDR3nt: TGTGCCAGCATCAGACAGGGGGCGAGTGAAGCTTTCTTT; CDR3aa: CASIRQGASEAFF
abundance: -; v_gene: TRBV27; j_gene: TRBJ2-1; d_gene: TRBD1; CDR3nt: TGTGCCAGCAGTGGACAGGGGAGCGATGAGCAGTTCTTC; CDR3aa: CASSGQGSDEQFF
abundance: -; v_gene: TRBV18; j_gene: TRBJ2-5; d_gene: -; CDR3nt: TGTGCCAGCTCACCAAATGGGCTAGCCCAAGAGACCCAGTACTTC; CDR3aa: CASSPNGLAQETQYF
abundance: -; v_gene: TRBV7-2; j_gene: TRBJ2-1; d_gene: TRBD1; CDR3nt: TGTGCCAGCAGCTTAGAACAGGGGGCCTACAATGAGCAGTTCTTC; CDR3aa: CASSLEQGAYNEQFF
abundance: -; v_gene: TRBV9; j_gene: TRBJ2-1; d_gene: TRBD2; CDR3nt: TGTGCCAGCAGCGCGGGGGGACTCCTCAGGGACAATGAGCAGTTCTTC; CDR3aa: CASSAGGLLRDNEQFF
abundance: once; v_gene: TRBV11-2; j_gene: TRBJ2-2; d_gene: TRBD1; CDR3nt: TGTGCCAGCAGCTTTCAGGGGGCGGGCGCCGGGGAGCTGTTTTTT; CDR3aa: CASSFQGAGAGELFF
abundance: -; v_gene: TRBV19; j_gene: TRBJ1-5; d_gene: -; CDR3nt: TGTGCCAGTACCACAGGGAACCAGCCCCAGCATTTT; CDR3aa: CASTTGNQPQHF
abundance: -; v_gene: TRBV2; j_gene: TRBJ1-5; d_gene: TRBD1; CDR3nt: TGTGCCAGCACCCTCGCAGGGGGCGAAGGTCAGCCCCAGCATTTT; CDR3aa: CASTLAGGEGQPQHF
abundance: -; v_gene: TRBV19; j_gene: TRBJ2-1; d_gene: -; CDR3nt: TGTGCCAGTAGTATTGCAGGGAAAAATGAGCAGTTCTTC; CDR3aa: CASSIAGKNEQFF
abundance: -; v_gene: TRBV24-1; j_gene: TRBJ2-3; d_gene: -; CDR3nt: TGTGCCACCAGTGACCCCGGGGCAGATACGCAGTATTTT; CDR3aa: CATSDPGADTQYF
abundance: -; v_gene: TRBV28; j_gene: TRBJ1-2; d_gene: TRBD1; CDR3nt: TGTGCCAGCAGCCGAGGGACAGGGGTAGGATATGGCTACACCTTC; CDR3aa: CASSRGTGVGYGYTF
abundance: -; v_gene: TRBV7-2; j_gene: TRBJ2-1; d_gene: TRBD2; CDR3nt: TGTGCCAGCAGCTTACGTGGGCTAGCGGGAGCCAATGAGCAGTTCTTC; CDR3aa: CASSLRGLAGANEQFF
abundance: -; v_gene: TRBV5-8; j_gene: TRBJ1-1; d_gene: -; CDR3nt: TGTGCCAGCAGCAGGGGCCTCAACACTGAAGCTTTCTTT; CDR3aa: CASSRGLNTEAFF
abundance: once; v_gene: TRBV9; j_gene: TRBJ2-3; d_gene: TRBD2; CDR3nt: TGTGCCAGCAGCGAAGGACTAGCGGGAGATATAGATACGCAGTATTTT; CDR3aa: CASSEGLAGDIDTQYF
abundance: -; v_gene: TRBV6-5; j_gene: TRBJ2-7; d_gene: TRBD1; CDR3nt: TGTGCCAGCAGCCGGACGGGACAGGGCCATTACGAGCAGTACTTC; CDR3aa: CASSRTGQGHYEQYF
abundance: few; v_gene: TRBV24-1; j_gene: TRBJ1-2; d_gene: TRBD1; CDR3nt: TGTGCCACCAGTGGGGTCGTTGACAGGGTAACCTATGGCTACACCTTC; CDR3aa: CATSGVVDRVTYGYTF
abundance: -; v_gene: TRBV6-1; j_gene: TRBJ1-5; d_gene: -; CDR3nt: TGTGCCAGCAGTGAGCGACAGACGACAAATCAGCCCCAGCATTTT; CDR3aa: CASSERQTTNQPQHF
abundance: -; v_gene: TRBV29-1; j_gene: TRBJ1-5; d_gene: TRBD1; CDR3nt: TGCAGCGTCCAGGGGGCCACCCACGATCAGCCCCAGCATTTT; CDR3aa: CSVQGATHDQPQHF
abundance: once; v_gene: TRBV6-5; j_gene: TRBJ2-1; d_gene: -; CDR3nt: TGTGCCAGCAGTTACGGGTCTACTAGCTCCTACAATGAGCAGTTCTTC; CDR3aa: CASSYGSTSSYNEQFF
abundance: -; v_gene: TRBV10-3; j_gene: TRBJ2-3; d_gene: TRBD1; CDR3nt: TGTGCCATCAGTGGAGGACAGGGTAGCACAGATACGCAGTATTTT; CDR3aa: CAISGGQGSTDTQYF
abundance: -; v_gene: TRBV29-1; j_gene: TRBJ2-2; d_gene: TRBD2; CDR3nt: TGCAGCGGGGGAGGACTAGCGGGAGTCCAGACCGGGGAGCTGTTTTTT; CDR3aa: CSGGGLAGVQTGELFF